This TCR beta chain came from a study of blood T cell repertoires in COVID-19. Study information: The United States, Italy and Spain provided the acute and convalescent COVID-19 samples. Sample material is recorded as cDNA or gDNA derived from T cells, B-cell-depleted T cells, or PBMCs.

Germline lookup yields CDR1 KGHSH and CDR2 LQKENI. This CDR3 region has 15 residues. V shed 4 bases and J shed 3 bases, with 13 bases lying between them. In the authors' workflow: The authors estimated nucleated cell counts from reference gene primer amplification. TCRdb's copy holds only in-frame clones and misses some; the assay was immunoSEQ multiplex PCR. The V and J calls and clone size were taken over from that table, and D and trimming were inferred from the DNA. The sample gives 150,000 to 200,000 clones, approximately 83% of which show up once; roughly 9.1% is in the top ten. The chain recombines TRBV18 with TRBJ2-1, with D perhaps matching TRBD1 (7 bases). The receptor was isolated from a man between 45 and 60 years old with active or convalescent COVID-19. Sequenced material: peripheral blood. The CDR3 bases are TGTGCCAGCTCACGCGATCAGGGGGGCTACAATGAGCAGTTCTTC. It yields the protein CASSRDQGGYNEQFF.